The clone carrying this TCR beta chain has just a few counts. What it binds is not known. This sample is part of a study of vaccination and CD4 T cells after COVID-19. The study sequenced cultured CD4+ T cell DNA using the Oncomine TCR Beta short-read assay. Cultured CD4+ T cells were the source of extracted genomic DNA. TCRdb passed the PCR reads through MiXCR, listing each CDR3 protein once. The profile shows about 20,000 distinct CDR3 sequences, just over 45% of them singletons. The treatment: roughly 10-day PBMC culture with coronavirus spike peptide pools or control peptides (ViraFEST assay). CDR1 and CDR2 from the germline V gene are LNHDA and SQIVND (reference sequence). V lost 3 bases, J lost 9 bases, and 15 bases lay in between. This CDR3 has 15 amino acids.

V and J are TRBV19 and TRBJ1-6; D is uncertain. The TCR was taken from a human donor who had recovered from COVID-19. Sequences were derived from CD4+ T cells from blood, cultured in vitro, sampled after SARS-CoV-2 vaccination. The CDR3 DNA is TGTGCCAGTAGTATGCGGAGGGAGATTCGTTCACCCCTCCACTTT. Protein sequence: CASSMRREIRSPLHF.